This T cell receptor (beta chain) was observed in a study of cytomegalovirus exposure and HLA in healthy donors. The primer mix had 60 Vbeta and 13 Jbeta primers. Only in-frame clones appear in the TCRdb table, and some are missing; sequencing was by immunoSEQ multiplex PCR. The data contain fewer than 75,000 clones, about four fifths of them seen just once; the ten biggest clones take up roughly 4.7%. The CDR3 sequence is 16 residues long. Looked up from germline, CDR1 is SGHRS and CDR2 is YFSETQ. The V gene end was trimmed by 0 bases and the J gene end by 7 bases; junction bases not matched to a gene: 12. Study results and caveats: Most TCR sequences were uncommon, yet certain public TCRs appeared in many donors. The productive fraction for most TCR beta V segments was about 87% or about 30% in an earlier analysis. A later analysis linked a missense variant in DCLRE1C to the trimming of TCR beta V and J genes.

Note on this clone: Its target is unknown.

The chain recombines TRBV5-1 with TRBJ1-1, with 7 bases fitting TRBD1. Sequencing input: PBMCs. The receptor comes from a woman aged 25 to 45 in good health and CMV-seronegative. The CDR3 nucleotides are TGCGCCAGCAGCTTGGTCGGACAGGCCGGAGGGAATGAAGCTTTCTTT. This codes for CASSLVGQAGGNEAFF. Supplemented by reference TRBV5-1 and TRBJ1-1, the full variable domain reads KAGVTQTPRYLIKTRGQQVTLSCSPISGHRSVSWYQQTPGQGLQFLFEYFSETQRNKGNFPGRFSGRQFSNSRSEMNVSTLELGDSALYLCASSLVGQAGGNEAFFGQGTRLTVV.